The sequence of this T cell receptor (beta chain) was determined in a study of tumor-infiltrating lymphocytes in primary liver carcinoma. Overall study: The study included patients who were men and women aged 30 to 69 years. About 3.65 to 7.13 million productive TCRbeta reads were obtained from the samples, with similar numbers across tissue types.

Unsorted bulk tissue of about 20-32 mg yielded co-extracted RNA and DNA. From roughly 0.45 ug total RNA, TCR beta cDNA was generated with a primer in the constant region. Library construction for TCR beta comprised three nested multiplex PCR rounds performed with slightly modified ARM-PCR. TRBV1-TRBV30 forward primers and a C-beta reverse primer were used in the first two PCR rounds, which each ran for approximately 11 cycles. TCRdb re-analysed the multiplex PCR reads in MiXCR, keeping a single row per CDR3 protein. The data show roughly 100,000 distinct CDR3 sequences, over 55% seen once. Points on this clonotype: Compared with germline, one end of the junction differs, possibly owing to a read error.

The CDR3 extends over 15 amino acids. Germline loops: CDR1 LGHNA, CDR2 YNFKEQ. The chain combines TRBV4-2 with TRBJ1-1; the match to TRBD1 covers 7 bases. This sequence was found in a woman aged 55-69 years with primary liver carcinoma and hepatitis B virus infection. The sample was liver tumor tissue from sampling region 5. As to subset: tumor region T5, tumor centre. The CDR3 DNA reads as TGTGCGAGCAACCAAGATCGACAGGGGAACACTGAAGCTTTCTTT. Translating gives CASNQDRQGNTEAFF.